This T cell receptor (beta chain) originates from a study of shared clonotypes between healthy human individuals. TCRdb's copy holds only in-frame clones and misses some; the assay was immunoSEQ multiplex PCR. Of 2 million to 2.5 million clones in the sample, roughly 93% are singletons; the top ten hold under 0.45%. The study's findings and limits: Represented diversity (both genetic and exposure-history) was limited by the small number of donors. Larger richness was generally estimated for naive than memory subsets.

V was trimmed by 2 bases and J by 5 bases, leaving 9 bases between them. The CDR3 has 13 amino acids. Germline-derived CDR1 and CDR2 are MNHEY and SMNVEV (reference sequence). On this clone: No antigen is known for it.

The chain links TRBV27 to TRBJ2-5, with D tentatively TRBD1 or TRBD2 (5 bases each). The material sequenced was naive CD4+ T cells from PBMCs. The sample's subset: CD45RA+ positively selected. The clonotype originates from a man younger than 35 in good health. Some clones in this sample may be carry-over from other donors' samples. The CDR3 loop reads CASSLRDRETQYF. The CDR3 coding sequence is TGTGCCAGCAGTTTAAGGGACCGGGAGACCCAGTACTTC.